This T cell receptor beta chain was identified during a study of blood T cell repertoires in COVID-19. Generated by immunoSEQ multiplex PCR, the TCRdb table keeps only in-frame clones and is missing some. Of about 24,000 clones listed, about nine tenths are singletons. With 4 bases clipped from V and 2 bases from J, the junction kept 6 bases outside the gene matches. Germline lookup yields CDR1 LNHDA and CDR2 SQIVND (reference sequence). CDR3 length: 16 amino acids. Sequencing was carried out using peripheral blood. This sequence was found in a man aged 45-65 years with active COVID-19. The rearrangement links TRBV19 to TRBJ2-1; TRBD2 matches 9 bases. The CDR3, as DNA: TGTGCCAGTAGTACAATTCTAGCGGGAACCTACAATGAGCAGTTCTTC. Encoded protein: CASSTILAGTYNEQFF.